This T cell receptor beta chain stems from a study of T cell changes during pregnancy in multiple sclerosis. The trim removed 4 bases at V and 0 bases at J, leaving 4 bases unmatched. The CDR3 runs to 14 residues. The germline V gene encodes CDR1 SGDLS and CDR2 YYNGEE. The data were produced by immunoSEQ multiplex PCR, yet TCRdb's version contains in-frame clones alone and is incomplete. The data hold 95,000 to 100,000 clones, with more than 90% observed a single time. The receptor was isolated from a female donor with multiple sclerosis, enrolled in a pregnancy study. V gene TRBV9 combines with J gene TRBJ2-7, with 7 bases identical to TRBD1. The specimen comprised peripheral blood, sampled in the second trimester of pregnancy. In DNA form, the CDR3 reads TGTGCCAGCAGCCCGTGGGACAGCTCCTACGAGCAGTACTTC. It translates to CASSPWDSSYEQYF. The full variable domain, its missing parts supplied by reference TRBV9 and TRBJ2-7, is DSGVTQTPKHLITATGQRVTLRCSPRSGDLSVYWYQQSLDQGLQFLIQYYNGEERAKGNILERFSAQQFPDLHSELNLSSLELGDSALYFCASSPWDSSYEQYFGPGTRLTVT.